The 20 T cell receptor beta chains below were found in one sample sequenced in a study of T cell responses to AZD1222 COVID-19 vaccine. Clones were sequenced by immunoSEQ multiplex PCR, and TCRdb holds only the in-frame ones, with some missing. The repertoire consists of 95,000 to 150,000 clones, with more than 85% occurring once and the leading ten covering around 5%. This material consisted of peripheral blood, taken 28 days after the second AZD1222 dose. All receptors come from an adult who received the AZD1222 COVID-19 vaccine.

The chain uses TRBV19 and TRBJ1-1; a possible D gene is TRBD1 (5 bases). Trimming shortened V by 5 bases and J by 1 base, and 8 bases separated the two germline ends. Looked up from germline, CDR1 is LNHDA and CDR2 is SQIVND (reference sequence). There are 13 residues in the CDR3. The CDR3 DNA reads as TGTGCCAGTAGTTTAGGGGAGAACACTGAAGCTTTCTTT. It yields the protein CASSLGENTEAFF.

Here the CDR3 DNA reads TGCGCCAGCAGCCAAAGTGCTAGCGGGGGATATCGGGAGCTGTTTTTT. The encoded protein is CASSQSASGGYRELFF. This chain connects TRBV4-3 to TRBJ2-2, with 10 positions matching TRBD2. The ends lost 2 bases at V and 9 bases at J; junction bases unmatched: 9. From germline, CDR1 is LGHNA and CDR2 YSLEER. The CDR3 is 16 residues long.

The rearrangement joins TRBV5-4 to TRBJ2-3, with a weak D call TRBD1 (5 bases). Trimming removed 4 bases at V and 5 bases at J, with 17 bases between. CDR1 is SGHNT and CDR2 is YYREEE in the germline V gene (reference sequence). This CDR3 spans 15 amino acids. The CDR3 sequence: CASSLAPVTGDTQYF. Written as DNA, the CDR3 is TGTGCCAGCAGCCTGGCCCCAGTCACAGGAGATACGCAGTATTTT.

The chain combines TRBV18 with TRBJ2-2; a possible D gene is TRBD2 (5 bases). Trimming removed 1 base from V and 0 bases from J, with 12 bases in between. The CDR3 runs 17 residues. Germline-derived CDR1 and CDR2 are KGHSH and LQKENI. The CDR3 nucleotides are TGTGCCAGCTCACCACGGGGTTTCGGGGCGAACACCGGGGAGCTGTTTTTT. It codes for CASSPRGFGANTGELFF.

This clone was recorded only once. The chain couples TRBV6-6 to TRBJ1-1; 8 bases agree with TRBD1. Germline lookup yields CDR1 MNHNY and CDR2 SVGAGI (reference sequence). The J segment lost 6 bases and the V segment lost 8 bases, leaving 8 bases of the junction unmatched. The CDR3 sequence is 13 residues long. CDR3 DNA: TGTGCCAGCGTCACAGGGGGGAGCGCTGAAGCTTTCTTT. Its protein product is CASVTGGSAEAFF.

The chain has TRBV10-1 and TRBJ2-7, with a tentative D call TRBD1 (6 bases). CDR1 is WNHNN and CDR2 is SYGVQD in the germline V gene (reference sequence). The CDR3 is 15 residues long. The V end was cut by 6 bases, the J end by 5 bases, with 20 bases between. The CDR3 DNA is TGCGCCAGCAGCAAAGCAGGGGACGTCGGGGACGAGCAGTACTTC. Amino acids: CASSKAGDVGDEQYF.

The J gene is TRBJ2-2, the V gene TRBV5-4; D is undetermined. The V and J ends lost 4 bases and 3 bases respectively, with 7 bases between them. The CDR3 contains 13 residues. Germline CDR1 is SGHNT and CDR2 is YYREEE (reference sequence). Here the CDR3 DNA reads TGTGCCAGCAGCCGGTACCACACCGGGGAGCTGTTTTTT. Protein sequence: CASSRYHTGELFF.

The chain recombines TRBV7-8 with TRBJ2-7; D remains unclear. The germline V and J ends were trimmed by 5 bases and 5 bases, with 13 bases remaining between them. The CDR3 length is 13 residues. Germline CDR1 is SGHVS and CDR2 is FQNEAQ. In nucleotides, the CDR3 is TGTGCCAGCAGCGCCCGACCCAGGAACGAGCAGTACTTC. It is translated as CASSARPRNEQYF.

This chain joins TRBV19 and TRBJ2-3; a possible D gene is TRBD1 (6 bases). Trimming left V 3 bases short and J 7 bases short, with 14 bases between. Germline V gene lookup returns CDR1 LNHDA and CDR2 SQIVND (reference sequence). This CDR3 has 14 amino acids. DNA of the CDR3: TGTGCCAGTAGTATCGACAGGATCGTGAATACGCAGTATTTT. Its protein product is CASSIDRIVNTQYF.

The rearrangement joins TRBV6-1 to TRBJ1-2, with D uncertain. V was shortened by 1 base and J by 4 bases, with 7 bases between the two germline ends. CDR1 and CDR2 from the germline V gene are MNHNS and SASEGT. This CDR3 has 13 amino acids. CDR3: CASSEGEGYGYTF. The DNA for the CDR3 is TGTGCCAGCAGTGAAGGTGAAGGCTATGGCTACACCTTC.

J is TRBJ2-3 and V is TRBV18; TRBD1 matches at 8 bases. The CDR3 runs 15 residues. After removal of 3 bases from V and 2 bases from J, the junction contained 4 bases not matched to a gene. The germline V gene has CDR1 KGHSH and CDR2 LQKENI. CDR3 nucleotide sequence: TGTGCCAGCTCACCGGGGACAGGTTCCACAGATACGCAGTATTTT. It is translated as CASSPGTGSTDTQYF.

The gene calls are TRBV7-3 and TRBJ2-2; maybe TRBD2 (7 bases). CDR3 length: 17 residues. The germline gives CDR1 SGHTA, CDR2 FQGTGA. V shed 4 bases and J shed 5 bases, with 20 bases lying between them. CDR3 sequence reads: CASSSSRGAGRTGELFF. CDR3 sequence (DNA): TGTGCCAGCAGCTCGAGCCGGGGGGCGGGTCGTACCGGGGAGCTGTTTTTT. Looking up the rest from reference TRBV7-3 and TRBJ2-2 gives the full variable domain: GAGVSQTPSNKVTEKGKYVELRCDPISGHTALYWYRQSLGQGPEFLIYFQGTGAADDSGLPNDRFFAVRPEGSVSTLKIQRTERGDSAVYLCASSSSRGAGRTGELFFGEGSRLTVL.

This sequence joins TRBV20-1 and TRBJ2-7, with 8 bases that match TRBD1. The J call may be wrong; the DNA end is better matched by TRBJ2-1. The CDR3 has 11 amino acids. Germline V gene data show CDR1 as DFQATT and CDR2 as SNEGSKA (reference sequence). In DNA, the CDR3 is TGCAGTGCTACAGGGGGCGGTGAGCAGTTCTTC. Protein sequence: CSATGGGEQFF.

V and J are TRBV27 and TRBJ1-1; D is ambiguous. Trimming took off 5 bases at V and 2 bases at J, with 15 bases between the two ends. CDR1 is MNHEY, CDR2 SMNVEV, per germline (reference sequence). The length of the CDR3 is 15 residues. CDR3 region: CASSLSGRANTEAFF. As DNA, the CDR3 is TGTGCCAGCAGTCTGTCGGGGAGAGCTAACACTGAAGCTTTCTTT.

The chain links TRBV29-1 to TRBJ1-2, with TRBD1 matching 7 bases. CDR1 and CDR2 from the germline V gene are SQVTM and ANQGSEA. The CDR3 is made up of 15 amino acids. The ends lost 5 bases at V and 7 bases at J; junction bases unmatched: 16. DNA for the CDR3: TGCAGCGTTTTACCCCTACAGGGGCGGGTGGTTGGCTACACCTTC. Translation gives CSVLPLQGRVVGYTF.

The gene calls are TRBV6-5 and TRBJ2-7, with 7 bases lining up with TRBD1. CDR1 MNHEY and CDR2 SVGAGI come from the germline V gene. The V segment lost 4 bases and the J segment 6 bases; nucleotides outside the gene matches: 9. This CDR3 has 14 residues. The CDR3 DNA reads TGTGCCAGCAGTTTTCCGGGACAGAGTCGCGAGCAGTACTTC. Amino acid sequence: CASSFPGQSREQYF.

A few counts support this clone. Other nucleotide sequences in the sample specify the same CDR3. The CDR3 here is CASSLGTGNYEQYF. CDR3 DNA: TGCGCCAGCAGCTTGGGGACAGGGAACTACGAGCAGTACTTC. The rearrangement uses TRBV5-1 and TRBJ2-7; TRBD1 matches 8 bases. Per germline, CDR1 SGHRS and CDR2 YFSETQ. J gave up 3 bases and V 0 bases, and 2 bases lay outside the gene matches. The CDR3 is 14 amino acids.

The V and J genes are TRBV7-2 and TRBJ2-7; 7 bases line up with TRBD1. V lost 5 bases and J lost 3; bases outside the gene matches: 10. The CDR3 spans 15 residues. Germline V gene lookup returns CDR1 SGHTA and CDR2 FQGNSA. The CDR3 region has the DNA TGTGCCAGCAGCCTTAGACAGGGCCAAATCTACGAGCAGTACTTC. It is translated as CASSLRQGQIYEQYF. Filled out from reference TRBV7-2 and TRBJ2-7, the complete variable domain reads GAGVSQSPSNKVTEKGKDVELRCDPISGHTALYWYRQSLGQGLEFLIYFQGNSAPDKSGLPSDRFSAERTGGSVSTLTIQRTQQEDSAVYLCASSLRQGQIYEQYFGPGTRLTVT.

The CDR3 is CASSQQPGQGPDTQYF. Written as DNA, the CDR3 is TGCGCCAGCAGCCAGCAGCCGGGACAGGGACCAGATACGCAGTATTTT. The V gene is TRBV4-3, the J gene TRBJ2-3; TRBD1 matches 9 bases. CDR1 LGHNA and CDR2 YSLEER come from the germline V gene. CDR3 size: 16 residues. V was clipped by 3 bases and J by 4 bases; unmatched bases: 8.

This chain joins TRBV11-2 and TRBJ1-5, with a tentative D call TRBD1 (6 bases). The V end was cut by 1 base, the J end by 6 bases, with 10 bases between. CDR1 and CDR2 from the germline V gene are SGHAT and FQNNGV. There are 14 residues in the CDR3. The CDR3 nucleotides read TGTGCCAGCAGCTTAGGTCAGGGGACTCAGCCCCAGCATTTT. It yields the protein CASSLGQGTQPQHF.